Listed below are T cell receptor beta chains from one sample, sequenced in a study of T cells after yellow fever vaccination. TCRdb independently ran MiXCR on the 5' RACE reads; one entry per CDR3 protein. The sample shows around 67,000 distinct CDR3 sequences, 7.1% of them seen only once. This material consisted of CD8+ T cells sorted from PBMCs, taken roughly 5 days after the first yellow fever vaccination. The origin of the receptors is a man younger than 35 who received the YFV17D yellow fever vaccine. CDR3s include the opening cysteine and the closing phenylalanine or tryptophan. Each record gives: CDR3 DNA, CDR3 protein, D gene, J gene, clone size, V gene. A D gene is named only where the DNA matches it firmly. Only part of the rows carry a size: once, few, many, or a class if the clone is expanded.

TGTGCCAGCAGCCATGCCTCGGACCGCCGATCCTACGAGCAGTACTTC CASSHASDRRSYEQYF . TRBJ2-7 few TRBV7-2
TGCGCCAGCAGCCGTAATGGGTTTCTGCCTGGACGGACTATCACAGATACGCAGTATTTT CASSRNGFLPGRTITDTQYF . TRBJ2-3 many TRBV4-3
TGTGCCAGCAGCGGGCGGACTAGCGGGGGGGCGAGGACCGGGGAGCTGTTTTTT CASSGRTSGGARTGELFF TRBD2 TRBJ2-2 many TRBV11-2
TGTGCCAGCAGTCCCGATGGGACAGGGGCCACTGAGCAGTTCTTC CASSPDGTGATEQFF TRBD1 TRBJ2-1 . TRBV12-3/TRBV12-4
TGTGCCAGCTCACCTTGGGGACTAGCGAGAGATACGCAGTATTTT CASSPWGLARDTQYF TRBD2 TRBJ2-3 . TRBV18
TGTGCCAGCAGCTCCGGTTGGGGACAGGAGTACTTC CASSSGWGQEYF TRBD1 TRBJ2-7 . TRBV7-9
TGTGCCAGCAGTTTGGTGGTCTCTGAAGCTTTCTTT CASSLVVSEAFF . TRBJ1-1 many TRBV12-3/TRBV12-4
TGCGCCAGCAGCCCCCACGGCCACGTTGGCACCGGGGAGCTGTTTTTT CASSPHGHVGTGELFF . TRBJ2-2 few TRBV4-1
TGCAGCGCCGCAGGGGGAACCGGGGAGCTGTTTTTT CSAAGGTGELFF TRBD1 TRBJ2-2 . TRBV29-1
TGTGCCAGCAGCGTCTCGGGGACAGAGAGGGCCGGGGAGCTGTTTTTT CASSVSGTERAGELFF TRBD1 TRBJ2-2 few TRBV9
TGCGCCAGCAGCGAGTACAGGGTTGGGACTGAAGCTTTCTTT CASSEYRVGTEAFF . TRBJ1-1 many TRBV10-2
TGTGCCAGCAGCTGGGCCGAGGGACAGGGGAGGCCCGGGGAGCTGTTTTTT CASSWAEGQGRPGELFF TRBD1 TRBJ2-2 many TRBV7-8
TGCGCCAGCAGCCCCAAGGCCGGCGGAAACACCATATATTTT CASSPKAGGNTIYF . TRBJ1-3 many TRBV4-3
TGTGCCAGCAGCCAGGAAGGACTAGCGGGGAGTCACACAGATACGCAGTATTTT CASSQEGLAGSHTDTQYF TRBD2 TRBJ2-3 many TRBV3-1
TGTGCCAGCAGCGGGGAGTGGGGGGGCCACGAGCAGTACTTC CASSGEWGGHEQYF . TRBJ2-7 few TRBV9
TGTGCCAGCAGCCGGACAGGGCCCGGGGAGCTGTTTTTT CASSRTGPGELFF TRBD1 TRBJ2-2 few TRBV27
TGCGCCAGCAGCTTGAAGGACAGTTCAAATGAGCAGTTCTTC CASSLKDSSNEQFF . TRBJ2-1 few TRBV5-1
TGTGCCAGCAGCTTATTTGGGGGCCGGGCAGATACGCAGTATTTT CASSLFGGRADTQYF . TRBJ2-3 many TRBV7-9
TGTGCCAGCAGTTTCGGCAGTAGCAATCAGCCCCAGCATTTT CASSFGSSNQPQHF . TRBJ1-5 . TRBV12-3/TRBV12-4
TGTGCCAGCAGCTTAGTTTATAGCTACTACAATGAGCAGTTCTTC CASSLVYSYYNEQFF . TRBJ2-1 few TRBV7-9
TGTGCCAGCAGCCAGTACACAGGGAGATCTTCACCCCTCCACTTT CASSQYTGRSSPLHF . TRBJ1-6 many TRBV6-5
TGTGCCAGCAGTTACTCGATCCTAGTCGGGGTTGATACGCAGTATTTT CASSYSILVGVDTQYF . TRBJ2-3 many TRBV6-5
TGTGCCACCAGCAGAGATCGGGAGCAGTTCTTC CATSRDREQFF . TRBJ2-1 few TRBV15
TGTGCCAGCAGTCCACACAGGGGACATGGCTACACCTTC CASSPHRGHGYTF TRBD1 TRBJ1-2 few TRBV12-3/TRBV12-4
TGTGCCAGCAGTTTGAGTGGAAGCCGATACAATGAGCAGTTCTTC CASSLSGSRYNEQFF . TRBJ2-1 few TRBV12-3/TRBV12-4
TGTGCCAGCAGCTCGGGTTCAGGGACAGGGGCTTATTCACCCCTCCACTTT CASSSGSGTGAYSPLHF TRBD1 TRBJ1-6 few TRBV7-2
TGCAGCGTTGGTATCTTGGGACAGCGAACCGTGAACACTGAAGCTTTCTTT CSVGILGQRTVNTEAFF TRBD1 TRBJ1-1 . TRBV29-1
TGTGCCAGCACTTCCGGGCCGGCCTACGAGCAGTACTTC CASTSGPAYEQYF . TRBJ2-7 many TRBV12-3/TRBV12-4
TGTGCCAGCAGTTTCAGGGGCAGCGGTAATTCACCCCTCCACTTT CASSFRGSGNSPLHF . TRBJ1-6 . TRBV27
TGCGCCAGCAGCCAAGGCTGGGGGGGGTACAATGAGCAGTTCTTC CASSQGWGGYNEQFF TRBD2 TRBJ2-1 . TRBV4-1
TGTGCCAGCAGTTATAGTAGGGGAGAGACCCAGTACTTC CASSYSRGETQYF . TRBJ2-5 few TRBV6-5
TGTGCCCTGGCGCGGGGCACTGAAGCTTTCTTT CALARGTEAFF . TRBJ1-1 many TRBV7-9
TGTGCCAGCAGCTTTCGCCGCGGACAGCTCGCAACTAATGAAAAACTGTTTTTT CASSFRRGQLATNEKLFF . TRBJ1-4 few TRBV6-1
TGTGCCAGCAGTTTTGCCCTTGGGAGCTCCTACGAGCAGTACTTC CASSFALGSSYEQYF . TRBJ2-7 many TRBV27
TGCGCCAGCAGCCAAGATTATGCAGGGCCCACAGATACGCAGTATTTT CASSQDYAGPTDTQYF . TRBJ2-3 many TRBV4-3
TGTGCCAGCAGTTACGTGCCCAATGAGCAGTTCTTC CASSYVPNEQFF . TRBJ2-1 . TRBV6-2/TRBV6-3
TGTGCCAGCAGCTTCCAGGGGGCCCGAGGCTACACCTTC CASSFQGARGYTF TRBD1 TRBJ1-2 few TRBV7-6
TGTGCCAGCAGGCACAGGAATTTTTACGAGCAGTACTTC CASRHRNFYEQYF . TRBJ2-7 few TRBV12-3/TRBV12-4
TGCGCCAGCAGCCCCTCGGCTGTTCTAGCGCCGGTCTTGGGGGAGCAGTTCTTC CASSPSAVLAPVLGEQFF . TRBJ2-1 few TRBV4-1
TGCGCCAGCAGCGCGGGCTCGAGCTCCTACAATGAGCAGTTCTTC CASSAGSSSYNEQFF . TRBJ2-1 . TRBV4-3
TGTGCCAGCCTGGACAGGGGCCACGAGCAGTACTTC CASLDRGHEQYF TRBD1 TRBJ2-7 many TRBV11-2
TGTGCCAGCAGCTTAGTCCGGACAGGGGTCTTCCAAGAGACCCAGTACTTC CASSLVRTGVFQETQYF TRBD1 TRBJ2-5 few TRBV7-9
TGTGCCACCAGCGCCCGACAGGGGGTGGACAATGAGCAGTTCTTC CATSARQGVDNEQFF TRBD1 TRBJ2-1 many TRBV15
TGTGCCAGTAGTCACAGAGAGAACACTGAAGCTTTCTTT CASSHRENTEAFF . TRBJ1-1 many TRBV19
TGTGCCAGCAGCTCGCCTATACAGGGAACAGATACGCAGTATTTT CASSSPIQGTDTQYF . TRBJ2-3 few TRBV7-6
TGTGCCAGCAGTGACCGGACAGGGGCAATCGATGAGCAGTTCTTC CASSDRTGAIDEQFF TRBD1 TRBJ2-1 many TRBV6-4
TGTGCCAGCAGCAGAATGGTGGAATTGAAAAGGGGTAGCTCCTACAATGAGCAGTTCTTC CASSRMVELKRGSSYNEQFF . TRBJ2-1 few TRBV21-1
TGTGCCAGCAGCTTAGCGCAGGGGATTGGTACGCAGTATTTT CASSLAQGIGTQYF . TRBJ2-3 many TRBV7-8
TGCAGCGTTGTGGGACAGGTTATCGAGACCCAGTACTTC CSVVGQVIETQYF TRBD1 TRBJ2-5 many TRBV29-1
TGCGCCAGCAGCCAAGAAGGCCGATCCTACGAGCAGTACTTC CASSQEGRSYEQYF . TRBJ2-7 few TRBV4-1
TGCGCCAGCAGCCAAGCAGGGTCAGGACCCCTCCACTTT CASSQAGSGPLHF . TRBJ1-6 many TRBV4-1
TGTGCCAGCAGCCAACTAGGGGGCGGTGAGACCCAGTACTTC CASSQLGGGETQYF TRBD1 TRBJ2-5 . TRBV4-2
TGTGCCAGCAGCCAAGATCTTTTCGTCCTAGCCAAAAACATTCAGTACTTC CASSQDLFVLAKNIQYF . TRBJ2-4 many TRBV4-2